The source of this TCR beta chain is a study of prognosis after radiotherapy for stage I lung cancer. Study as a whole: Patients numbered 13 men and more than 5 women, aged about 50 to 95 with a median of about 72 years.

This clonotype appeared many times. The CDR3 contains 14 residues. CDR1 is DFQATT, CDR2 SNEGSKA, per germline (reference sequence). Between the trimmed V and J ends, which lost 3 bases and 4 bases, there was a span of 12 bases. Amplicons of TCR beta CDR3 were generated from genomic DNA by two-round multiplex PCR. First-round PCR, the initial amplification, used primers specific to each TRBV and TRBJ gene. In TCRdb, the multiplex PCR reads were re-called with MiXCR into one record per CDR3 protein. The sample consists of some 60,000 distinct CDR3 sequences, less than 30% of them appearing once. The sequenced sample was PBMCs, obtained before or after stereotactic body radiation therapy (not recorded which). The V and J genes are TRBV20-1 and TRBJ1-4, with TRBD1 as a possible D gene (5 bases). The source of this sequence is a donor aged 50 or older with non-small cell lung cancer. CDR3 bases: TGCAGTGCTAGCCAGGGAACAAATAATGAAAAACTGTTTTTT. Translating gives CSASQGTNNEKLFF.